This entry features one T cell receptor beta chain sequence. Its antigen remains undetermined. This clone may be a read error of a much larger clone one base away. V and J lose 4 bases and 2 bases, and a span of 22 bases separates them. Counted from cysteine to phenylalanine, this CDR3 has 18 amino acids. Solely the CDR3 DNA is kept, with 54 bases framed from the first base. CDR1 and CDR2, per the germline V gene, are LGHNA and YNFKEQ. These data originate in a study of identical twins (dated by TCRdb to the mid-2010s). Background for the entire study: To test whether fetal clonotypes persist, this study deep-sequenced TCR alpha and beta repertoires from monozygotic twins, from unrelated adults of various ages, and from cord blood. To rule out contamination, replicate twin experiments were performed at different times with different library preparation protocols. Beyond this particular receptor, the publication reports: Conclusions relied on cross-sectional statistical analysis, since the same donors could not be followed over many years. Fewer insertions were carried by abundant cord blood beta clonotypes; a weaker similar trend was observed in young adult naive repertoires, while no such trend was observed in memory repertoires. In monozygotic twins, recombination models systematically underestimated out-of-frame TCR alpha sharing, but the models matched the sharing seen between unrelated individuals. In beta out-of-frame sequences, excess twin sharing was weaker, because having fewer shared sequences lowered the signal-to-noise ratio. Out-of-frame TCR alpha sequences shared between twins showed an excess of low generation-probability sequences compared with coincidental sharing between unrelated individuals. Invariant T cells such as MAIT and iNKT could partly confound zero-insertion analyses, though diverse VJ usage argued against this for most clonotypes.

Every donor was a healthy Caucasian. Three pairs of female monozygotic twins, all aged roughly 18 to 30 years, made up the twin cohort. Miltenyi CD45RO+ enrichment and human naive T-cell isolation kits were used to isolate memory (CD45RO+) and naive T cells from PBMC. The library was produced with 5' RACE. The sequencer was an Illumina HiSeq 2000. Template switching introduced a universal primer binding site; the final cDNA contained a unique molecular identifier, enabling accurate counting of TCR cDNA molecules. Specific primers in the conserved constant-segment region were used to synthesize first-strand cDNA for TCR alpha and beta chains. Each cDNA library was double barcoded, with a SMART-Mk sample barcode plus Illumina barcodes, to control for contamination. TruSeq adapter sequences along with Illumina sample barcodes were introduced in two successive PCR steps. The Illumina HiSeq platform was used with custom primers to sequence TCR alpha and beta cDNA libraries. The source study handled its data this way. Unique molecular identifiers were extracted from raw reads with MiGEC, and CDR3 positions were determined with MiXCR. Recombination models were inferred per individual with the repgenHMM and IGoR tools using an EM algorithm. Shared clonotypes were analyzed with the tcR package in R, and sharing was normalized by the product of cloneset sizes. Out-of-frame nonproductive sequences were analyzed to study raw recombination free of thymic and clonal selection effects. The public reads were run again by TCRdb, first through fastp at Q25 and then through MiXCR, and only productive beta chains were kept. CDR3 protein sequences are deduplicated, and each keeps its most common genes and DNA. The V and J calls were determined by TCRdb, not by the authors. For this sample the table gives fewer than 350,000 distinct CDR3 sequences, of which 6.5% to 9.5% were detected only once. Less than 2.5% of the sample is held by the ten biggest clonotypes.

These data also formed part of another study, on yellow fever vaccine responses in identical twins. The second study also describes: According to the authors, in identical twins the way T cells responded to vaccination appeared partly convergent and partly personalized. In the study, vaccine-responding T cell clones were precisely tracked in identical twins.

The specimen was memory (CD45RO+) T cells sorted from blood. The cell subset or site tag for this specimen amounts to: CD45RO+ enriched T cells. The chain uses TRBV4-2 and TRBJ2-3, with no confident D gene call. The TCR originated in a young woman in good health. The CDR3: CASSRVGSRSSTTDTQYF. The nucleotide sequence reads as follows: TGTGCCAGCAGCCGGGTCGGAAGCAGGAGTTCAACCACAGATACGCAGTATTTT.